This T cell receptor beta chain stems from a study of beta chain features in type 1 diabetes. Findings and caveats of the study: The question left open here concerned HLA type influencing TCRB rearrangement. People with Type 1 diabetes carried modestly yet significantly shorter TCRB CDR3s in all four CD4+ subsets. PCR might favor shorter templates, but any such skew would affect patients and controls equally.

Isolation of CD4+ naive, central memory, regulatory and stem cell-like memory cells was achieved by sorting via CD45RO/CCR7/CD25/CD127/CD95/CD27. For this clone: Its cognate antigen is unknown.

The CDR3 totals 12 residues. From germline, CDR1 is MDHEN and CDR2 SYDVKM. Trimming shortened V by 2 bases and J by 7 bases, and 6 bases separated the two germline ends. Since all of the isolated RNA was reverse transcribed, expressed TCRB transcripts were what got sequenced. Clones were read by immunoSEQ multiplex PCR, and TCRdb kept only the in-frame ones, dropping some. The profile shows 95,000 to 150,000 clones, 17% of them singletons. The source material was central memory CD4+ T cells from blood. The rearrangement uses TRBV28 and TRBJ2-1; D is undetermined. This clonotype was sampled from a man aged 18-30 years with type 1 diabetes. CDR3 amino acids: CASSLLWNEQFF. CDR3 DNA sequence: TGTGCCAGCAGTTTACTGTGGAATGAGCAGTTCTTC.